This TCR beta chain was recorded in a study of human T cells and chemical hapten exposure. Study details: Small pooled library volume differences mainly caused per-sample TCR yield variation.

This clonotype was seen only a few times. Indicated time point: patch test 1, 2 weeks after DPC sensitization. Treatment specified: therapeutic diphenylcyclopropenone sensitization with weekly scalp DPC. Library preparation tagged each individual cDNA molecule with a unique molecular identifier. TCRdb reprocessed the RACE reads via MiXCR and lists one record per CDR3 protein. This sample has 80,000 to 100,000 distinct CDR3 sequences, with around an eighth found just once. The CDR3 length is 12 residues. The V end lost 4 bases, the J end lost 2 bases, and 5 bases lay between the germline ends. Germline loops: CDR1 MDHEN, CDR2 SYDVKM.

This TCR was sampled from a woman between 35 and 50 years old with alopecia areata. Some clones in this sample may be carry-over from other donors' samples. This chain links TRBV28 with TRBJ1-2; D gene unclear. Sequencing used whole blood, obtained in connection with sensitization to the hapten diphenylcyclopropenone (DPC). CDR3 sequence reads: CASSSPNYGYTF. For the CDR3, the DNA is TGTGCCAGCAGTTCCCCGAACTATGGCTACACCTTC.